This TCR beta chain appears in the sequencing data of a study of blood T cell repertoires in COVID-19. Some clones are missing from TCRdb's copy, which holds only in-frame ones; the method was immunoSEQ multiplex PCR. Of tens of thousands of clones in the sample, roughly four fifths were seen once. The ends were cut back, 1 base at V and 6 bases at J, with 12 bases in the middle. In germline, CDR1 is SGHTA, CDR2 FQGNSA. The CDR3 spans 14 residues. What was sequenced was peripheral blood. The V and J genes are TRBV7-2 and TRBJ1-1, with TRBD1 as a possible D gene (5 bases). The sequence was collected from a human donor in a cohort sampled during active COVID-19. The CDR3 reads CASSLDSGLPEAFF. The CDR3 coding sequence is TGTGCCAGCAGCTTAGACTCAGGGCTACCTGAAGCTTTCTTT. The whole variable domain, remainder taken from reference TRBV7-2 and TRBJ1-1, is GAGVSQSPSNKVTEKGKDVELRCDPISGHTALYWYRQSLGQGLEFLIYFQGNSAPDKSGLPSDRFSAERTGGSVSTLTIQRTQQEDSAVYLCASSLDSGLPEAFFGQGTRLTVV.